This T cell receptor beta chain originates from a study of cytomegalovirus exposure and HLA in healthy donors. The germline gives CDR1 MNHEY, CDR2 SMNVEV (reference sequence). The CDR3 is 17 amino acids. J was trimmed by 3 bases and V by 6 bases; bases with no gene match: 10. Remarks on this clone: Its specificity is not known.

General study results and limits: Some V segments, TRBV6-2 and TRBV6-3 among them, were indistinguishable and were therefore excluded. Within a later analysis, the majority of CMV-associated TCR beta chains appeared HLA-restricted.

The PCR made use of 60 Vbeta and 13 Jbeta primers. Repertoires were generated with immunoSEQ multiplex PCR, while TCRdb's copy carries only in-frame clones and drops some. Of about 180,000 clones in the sample, approximately 80% were seen once. Sequencing was carried out using PBMCs. This chain joins TRBV27 and TRBJ2-7; 14 bases are a match to TRBD2. The TCR comes from a male donor in good health and CMV-seronegative. The CDR3 DNA reads TGTGCCAGCAGACCGGGACTAGCGGGAGTAGGTGGCTACGAGCAGTACTTC. Its protein is CASRPGLAGVGGYEQYF.